This is a list of T cell receptor beta chains from one sample in a study of OX40 agonist ivuxolimab in advanced cancers. Profiled with immunoSEQ multiplex PCR; TCRdb holds only in-frame clones, not every one. The data show around 38,000 clones, roughly four fifths seen once. Sequenced material: CD4+ or CD8+ T cells sorted from blood, taken in a trial of the OX40 agonist ivuxolimab. Every receptor here comes from an adult with an advanced solid tumor such as melanoma, head and neck, liver or kidney cancer. Each CDR3 is given with its conserved first and last residue. Each record gives: clone size, D gene, V gene, J gene, CDR3 protein, CDR3 DNA. A D gene is named only where the DNA matches it firmly. Expanded clones get a size class; other rows say once, few or many, or leave the size out.

>once|TRBD2|TRBV7-3|TRBJ2-3
CASSLGTTYTDTQYF
TGTGCCAGCAGCTTAGGGACTACCTACACAGATACGCAGTATTTT
>.|.|TRBV5-6|TRBJ2-2
CASSPLQGSLTVGELFF
TGTGCCAGCAGCCCACTCCAGGGGTCCTTAACCGTCGGGGAGCTGTTTTTT
>.|TRBD1|TRBV7-2|TRBJ1-5
CASSLQGANNQPQHF
TGTGCCAGCAGCTTACAGGGGGCGAACAATCAGCCCCAGCATTTT
>.|.|TRBV30|TRBJ1-3
CAWSVSGNTIYF
TGTGCCTGGAGTGTCTCTGGAAACACCATATATTTT
>.|.|TRBV5-1|TRBJ2-2
CASSFSDGRQNTGELFF
TGCGCCAGCAGCTTCTCGGACGGGAGACAAAACACCGGGGAGCTGTTTTTT
>.|.|TRBV28|TRBJ2-7
CASSPYYEQYF
TGTGCCAGCAGCCCTTACTACGAGCAGTACTTC
>.|TRBD1|TRBV19|TRBJ2-7
CASSIDGQGSYEQYF
TGTGCCAGTAGTATAGATGGACAGGGGTCCTACGAGCAGTACTTC
>.|.|TRBV7-2|TRBJ2-7
CASSPRPPATYEQYF
TGTGCCAGCAGTCCAAGGCCCCCCGCCACCTACGAGCAGTACTTC
>.|TRBD1|TRBV14|TRBJ2-7
CASSRDRTYEQYF
TGTGCCAGCAGCCGGGACAGAACTTACGAGCAGTACTTC
>.|.|TRBV5-1|TRBJ1-5
CASSSHQPGTSPNQPQHF
TGCGCCAGCAGCTCTCACCAGCCCGGGACATCGCCCAATCAGCCCCAGCATTTT
>.|.|TRBV5-4|TRBJ1-2
CASSLQNANYGYTF
TGTGCCAGCAGCCTCCAAAACGCTAACTATGGCTACACCTTC
>.|TRBD2|TRBV9|TRBJ2-2
CASSVDLAGGTGELFF
TGTGCCAGCAGCGTAGATCTAGCGGGAGGCACCGGGGAGCTGTTTTTT
>.|TRBD1|TRBV18|TRBJ1-1
CASSTGTGGTEAFF
TGTGCCAGCTCAACCGGGACAGGGGGCACTGAAGCTTTCTTT
>.|TRBD1|TRBV19|TRBJ2-1
CASSIRGQGARYEQFF
TGTGCCAGTTCCATCCGGGGACAGGGGGCTAGGTATGAGCAGTTCTTC
>.|TRBD1|TRBV6-6|TRBJ2-7
CASSFGTGDYYEQYF
TGTGCCAGCAGTTTTGGGACAGGGGATTATTACGAGCAGTACTTC
>.|.|TRBV11-2|TRBJ1-3
CASRLTSGNTIYF
TGTGCCAGCAGACTGACCTCTGGAAACACCATATATTTT
>few|.|TRBV7-3|TRBJ2-1
CASSLGSPTNNEQFF
TGTGCCAGCAGCCTGGGATCCCCTACGAACAATGAGCAGTTCTTC
>.|.|TRBV19|TRBJ1-3
CASSTGQFSGNTIYF
TGTGCCAGTAGTACGGGGCAATTTTCTGGAAACACCATATATTTT
>.|.|TRBV29-1|TRBJ1-2
CSVGAGFGYTF
TGCAGCGTTGGGGCCGGGTTTGGCTACACCTTC
>.|.|TRBV28|TRBJ1-2
CASSLGNRDYGYTF
TGTGCCAGCAGTTTAGGGAACAGGGACTATGGCTACACCTTC
>few|.|TRBV9|TRBJ2-7
CASTPGGGKYEQYF
TGTGCCAGCACCCCGGGCGGGGGCAAGTACGAGCAGTACTTC
>few|TRBD1|TRBV7-2|TRBJ1-1
CASRGQALPMNTEAFF
TGTGCCAGCAGGGGACAGGCGCTACCGATGAACACTGAAGCTTTCTTT
>.|TRBD1|TRBV19|TRBJ2-1
CASSKPWTGKDEQFF
TGTGCCAGTAGTAAACCCTGGACAGGGAAGGATGAGCAGTTCTTC
>.|.|TRBV9|TRBJ1-1
CASSVEAVYMNTEAFF
TGTGCCAGCAGCGTAGAAGCGGTCTACATGAACACTGAAGCTTTCTTT
>.|.|TRBV5-6|TRBJ1-3
CASRMAGILADTIYF
TGTGCCAGCAGGATGGCAGGGATCTTAGCGGACACCATATATTTT
>.|TRBD2|TRBV10-3|TRBJ2-2
CAISNVAGVNTGELFF
TGTGCCATCAGCAATGTAGCGGGAGTGAACACCGGGGAGCTGTTTTTT
>few|TRBD2|TRBV19|TRBJ2-1
CASSPPGLEYNEQFF
TGTGCCAGTAGTCCCCCGGGACTAGAATACAATGAGCAGTTCTTC
>.|.|TRBV7-9|TRBJ1-2
CASSQGNYGYTF
TGCGCCAGCAGCCAAGGGAACTATGGCTACACCTTC
>.|.|TRBV4-1|TRBJ1-2
CASSQDQIGGGYTF
TGCGCCAGCAGCCAAGACCAAATCGGAGGCGGCTACACCTTC
>.|.|TRBV10-2|TRBJ2-7
CASRLLVTVGEQYF
TGCGCCAGCAGACTACTAGTTACAGTGGGCGAGCAGTACTTC
>.|TRBD1|TRBV9|TRBJ1-4
CASSVGFAGQSNEKLFF
TGTGCCAGCAGCGTAGGGTTTGCGGGACAGTCTAATGAAAAACTGTTTTTT
>.|.|TRBV19|TRBJ2-7
CASSIGPATYEQYF
TGTGCCAGTAGTATTGGACCGGCGACCTACGAGCAGTACTTC
>.|.|TRBV5-5|TRBJ2-7
CASNTGDLTYEQYF
TGTGCCAGCAACACCGGGGACCTGACCTACGAGCAGTACTTC
>few|.|TRBV6-6|TRBJ1-1
CASSMGENTEAFF
TGTGCCAGCAGTATGGGGGAGAACACTGAAGCTTTCTTT
>once|.|TRBV5-6|TRBJ2-4
CASSLIGDPTKNIQYF
TGTGCCAGCAGCTTGATAGGGGATCCGACCAAAAACATTCAGTACTTC
>.|.|TRBV28|TRBJ1-1
CASSIDRGAGTEAFF
TGTGCCAGCAGTATAGATAGGGGCGCGGGCACTGAAGCTTTCTTT
>.|.|TRBV7-2|TRBJ2-7
CASSLALGTGYEQYF
TGTGCCAGCAGCTTAGCGCTGGGAACGGGGTACGAGCAGTACTTC
>.|.|TRBV5-5|TRBJ2-1
CASSLDQGSYNEQFF
TGTGCCAGCAGCTTGGATCAGGGCTCCTACAATGAGCAGTTCTTC
>.|TRBD1|TRBV18|TRBJ2-3
CASSATGTEADTQYF
TGTGCCAGCTCAGCGACAGGGACCGAGGCAGATACGCAGTATTTT
>.|.|TRBV9|TRBJ2-3
CASSVGVEPTDTQYF
TGTGCCAGCAGCGTAGGGGTAGAGCCCACAGATACGCAGTATTTT
>.|.|TRBV30|TRBJ2-3
CAWRGGGLLDTQYF
TGTGCCTGGAGAGGGGGAGGGTTGTTAGATACGCAGTATTTT
>.|TRBD1|TRBV11-2|TRBJ1-1
CASSAIKGQTRFEAFF
TGTGCCAGCAGCGCAATAAAGGGACAGACGCGCTTTGAAGCTTTCTTT
>.|TRBD1|TRBV2|TRBJ1-6
CASNMGQFNSPLHF
TGTGCCAGCAATATGGGACAGTTTAATTCACCCCTCCACTTT
>.|TRBD1|TRBV4-1|TRBJ2-7
CASSTGTGAGYEQYF
TGCGCCAGCAGTACCGGGACAGGGGCAGGCTACGAGCAGTACTTC